The sequence of this T cell receptor beta chain was determined in a study of blood T cells in healthy people across ages. General study findings and limits: Researchers said unsorted PBMCs prevented a conclusive naive versus antigen-experienced comparison.

At least 7 million PBMCs were isolated per sample. For the second PCR, which ran for roughly 7 to 11 cycles, a sample-barcoded 5' primer and a J-beta primer mix were used. A single record per CDR3 protein comes from TCRdb applying MiXCR to the 5' RACE reads. The sample lists about 1.7 million distinct CDR3 sequences, under 30% occurring once. This clonotype was observed a handful of times. Its matching antigen is unknown. This CDR3 is built from 13 residues. Trimming took off 4 bases at V and 5 bases at J, with 12 bases between the two ends. Germline V gene lookup returns CDR1 LGHDT and CDR2 YNNKEL (reference sequence).

The source material was blood. The chain links TRBV3-1 to TRBJ2-7; TRBD2 is a possible D gene (7 bases). The clonotype comes from a young woman in good health. CDR3 residues: CASSRGGGDEQYF. The DNA for the CDR3 is TGTGCCAGCAGCCGAGGGGGGGGAGACGAGCAGTACTTC.